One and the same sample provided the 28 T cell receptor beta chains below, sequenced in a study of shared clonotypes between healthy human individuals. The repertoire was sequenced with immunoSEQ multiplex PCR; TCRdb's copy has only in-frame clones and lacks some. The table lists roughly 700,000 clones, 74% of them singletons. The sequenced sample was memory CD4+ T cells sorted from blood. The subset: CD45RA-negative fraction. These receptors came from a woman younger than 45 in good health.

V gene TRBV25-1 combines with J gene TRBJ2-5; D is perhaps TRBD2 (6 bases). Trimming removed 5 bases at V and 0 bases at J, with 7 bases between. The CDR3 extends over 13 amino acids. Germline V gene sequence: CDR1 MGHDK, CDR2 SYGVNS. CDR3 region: CASSSGDQETQYF. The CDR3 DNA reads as TGTGCCAGCAGTTCGGGGGACCAAGAGACCCAGTACTTC.

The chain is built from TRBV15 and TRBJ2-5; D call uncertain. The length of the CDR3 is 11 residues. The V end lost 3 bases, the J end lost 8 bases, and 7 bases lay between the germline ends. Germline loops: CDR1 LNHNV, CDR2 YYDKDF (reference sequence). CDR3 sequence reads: CATSRSITQYF. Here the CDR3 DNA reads TGTGCCACCAGCAGGTCTATTACCCAGTACTTC.

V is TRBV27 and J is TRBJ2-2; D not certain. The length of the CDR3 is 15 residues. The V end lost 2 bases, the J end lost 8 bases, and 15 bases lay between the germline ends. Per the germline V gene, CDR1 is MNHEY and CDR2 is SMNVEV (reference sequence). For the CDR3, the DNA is TGTGCCAGCAGTTTAGAGTTGGTCTCGGTTGGGGAGCTGTTTTTT. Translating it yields CASSLELVSVGELFF.

The CDR3, as DNA: TGTGCCAGCAGCCCCCCTTTTGGGGACTGGGGCCAAAACATTCAGTACTTC. This sequence encodes CASSPPFGDWGQNIQYF. V gene TRBV7-2 combines with J gene TRBJ2-4; D is possibly TRBD2 (6 bases). Per the germline V gene, CDR1 is SGHTA and CDR2 is FQGNSA. The germline V and J ends were trimmed by 5 bases and 5 bases, with 22 bases remaining between them. The CDR3 spans 17 residues.

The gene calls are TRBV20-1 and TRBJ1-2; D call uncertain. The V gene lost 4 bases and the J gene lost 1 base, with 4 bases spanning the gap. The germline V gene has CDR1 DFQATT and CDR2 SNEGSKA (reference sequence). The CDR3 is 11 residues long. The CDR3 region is CSANINYGYTF. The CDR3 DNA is TGCAGTGCTAACATTAACTATGGCTACACCTTC.

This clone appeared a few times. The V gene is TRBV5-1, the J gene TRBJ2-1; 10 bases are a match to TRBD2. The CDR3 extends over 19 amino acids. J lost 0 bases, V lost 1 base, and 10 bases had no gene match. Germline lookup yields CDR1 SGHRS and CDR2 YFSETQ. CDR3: CASSLTSGIFPTSYNEQFF. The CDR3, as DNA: TGCGCCAGCAGCTTGACTAGCGGGATTTTTCCTACCTCCTACAATGAGCAGTTCTTC.

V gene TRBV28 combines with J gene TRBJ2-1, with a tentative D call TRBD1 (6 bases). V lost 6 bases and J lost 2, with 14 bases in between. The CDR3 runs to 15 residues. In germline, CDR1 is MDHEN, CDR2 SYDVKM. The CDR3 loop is CASSLRGEPYNEQFF. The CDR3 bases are TGTGCCAGCAGCCTCAGGGGTGAACCCTACAATGAGCAGTTCTTC. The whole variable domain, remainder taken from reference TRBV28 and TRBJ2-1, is DVKVTQSSRYLVKRTGEKVFLECVQDMDHENMFWYRQDPGLGLRLIYFSYDVKMKEKGDIPEGYSVSREKKERFSLILESASTNQTSMYLCASSLRGEPYNEQFFGPGTRLTVL.

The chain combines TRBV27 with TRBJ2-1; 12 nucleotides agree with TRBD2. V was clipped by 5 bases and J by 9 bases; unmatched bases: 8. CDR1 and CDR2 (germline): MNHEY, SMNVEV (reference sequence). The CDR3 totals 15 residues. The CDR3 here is CASSDLGLAGVEQFF. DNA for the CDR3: TGTGCCAGCAGTGACCTGGGACTAGCGGGTGTTGAGCAGTTCTTC.

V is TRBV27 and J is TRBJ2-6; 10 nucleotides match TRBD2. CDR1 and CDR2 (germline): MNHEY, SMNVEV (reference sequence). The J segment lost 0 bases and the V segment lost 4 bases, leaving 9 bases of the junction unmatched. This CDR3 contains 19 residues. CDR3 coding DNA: TGTGCCAGCAGTTATGTAGCGGGAGGTTTGAGCTCTGGGGCCAACGTCCTGACTTTC. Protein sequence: CASSYVAGGLSSGANVLTF.

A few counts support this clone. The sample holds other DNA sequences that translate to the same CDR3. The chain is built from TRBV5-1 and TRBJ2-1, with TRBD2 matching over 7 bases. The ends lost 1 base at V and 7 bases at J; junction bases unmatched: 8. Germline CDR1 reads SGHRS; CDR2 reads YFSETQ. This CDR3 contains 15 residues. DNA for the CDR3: TGCGCCAGCAGCTTGTCATCGGGAGGTTATAATGAGCAGTTCTTC. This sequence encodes CASSLSSGGYNEQFF. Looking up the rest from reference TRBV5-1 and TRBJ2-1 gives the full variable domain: KAGVTQTPRYLIKTRGQQVTLSCSPISGHRSVSWYQQTPGQGLQFLFEYFSETQRNKGNFPGRFSGRQFSNSRSEMNVSTLELGDSALYLCASSLSSGGYNEQFFGPGTRLTVL.

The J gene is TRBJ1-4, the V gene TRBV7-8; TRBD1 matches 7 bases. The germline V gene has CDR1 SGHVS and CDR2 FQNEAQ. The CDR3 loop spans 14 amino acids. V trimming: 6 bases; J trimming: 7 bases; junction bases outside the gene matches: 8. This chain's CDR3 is CASRLRDRSEKLFF. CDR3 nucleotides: TGTGCCAGCAGATTACGGGACAGAAGTGAAAAACTGTTTTTT.

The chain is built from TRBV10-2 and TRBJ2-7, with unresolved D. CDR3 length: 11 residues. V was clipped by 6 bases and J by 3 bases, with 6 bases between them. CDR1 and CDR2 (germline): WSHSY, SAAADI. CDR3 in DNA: TGCGCCAGCAGAAGGGACTACGAGCAGTACTTC. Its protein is CASRRDYEQYF.

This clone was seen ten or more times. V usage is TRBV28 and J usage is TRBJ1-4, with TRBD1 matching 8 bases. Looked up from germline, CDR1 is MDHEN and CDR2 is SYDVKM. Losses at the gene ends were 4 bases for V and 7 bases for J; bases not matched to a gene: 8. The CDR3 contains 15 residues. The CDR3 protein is CASSSRRDRSEKLFF. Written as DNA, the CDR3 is TGTGCCAGCAGTTCAAGACGGGACAGGAGTGAAAAACTGTTTTTT.

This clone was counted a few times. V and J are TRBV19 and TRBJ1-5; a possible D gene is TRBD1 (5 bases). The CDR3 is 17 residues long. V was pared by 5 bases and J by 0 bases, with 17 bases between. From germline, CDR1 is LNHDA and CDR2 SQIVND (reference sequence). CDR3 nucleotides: TGTGCCAGTAGTGGTATTATTCGGGGGTATAGCAATCAGCCCCAGCATTTT. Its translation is CASSGIIRGYSNQPQHF.

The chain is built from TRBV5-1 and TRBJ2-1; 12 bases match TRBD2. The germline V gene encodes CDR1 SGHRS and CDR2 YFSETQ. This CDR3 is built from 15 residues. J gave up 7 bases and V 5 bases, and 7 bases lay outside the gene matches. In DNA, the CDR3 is TGCGCCAGCAGTTATTCTAGCGGGAGGGTAAATGAGCAGTTCTTC. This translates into CASSYSSGRVNEQFF.

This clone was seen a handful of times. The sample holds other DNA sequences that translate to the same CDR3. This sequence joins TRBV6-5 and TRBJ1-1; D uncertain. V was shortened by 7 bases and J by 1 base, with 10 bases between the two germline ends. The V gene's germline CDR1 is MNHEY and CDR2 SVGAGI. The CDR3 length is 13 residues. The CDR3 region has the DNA TGTGCCAGCACCTTGGACGGGAACACTGAAGCTTTCTTT. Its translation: CASTLDGNTEAFF.

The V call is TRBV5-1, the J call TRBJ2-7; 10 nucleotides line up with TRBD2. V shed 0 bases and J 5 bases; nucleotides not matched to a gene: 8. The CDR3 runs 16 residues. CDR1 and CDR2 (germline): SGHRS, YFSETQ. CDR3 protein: CASSLAASGRGNEQYF. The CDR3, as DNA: TGCGCCAGCAGCTTGGCGGCTAGCGGGAGAGGTAACGAGCAGTACTTC.

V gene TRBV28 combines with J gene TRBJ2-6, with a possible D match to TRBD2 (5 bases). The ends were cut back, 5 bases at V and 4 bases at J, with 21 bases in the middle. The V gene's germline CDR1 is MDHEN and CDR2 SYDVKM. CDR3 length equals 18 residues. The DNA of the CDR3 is TGTGCCAGCAGTACAAGGGTGAGGGTAAGATCCGGGGCCAACGTCCTGACTTTC. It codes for CASSTRVRVRSGANVLTF.

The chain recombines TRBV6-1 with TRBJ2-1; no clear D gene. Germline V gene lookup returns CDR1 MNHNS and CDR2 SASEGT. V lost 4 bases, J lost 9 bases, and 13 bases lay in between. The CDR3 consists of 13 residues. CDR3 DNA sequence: TGTGCCAGCAGTGCCACGAGAGTTTCTGAGCAGTTCTTC. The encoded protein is CASSATRVSEQFF.

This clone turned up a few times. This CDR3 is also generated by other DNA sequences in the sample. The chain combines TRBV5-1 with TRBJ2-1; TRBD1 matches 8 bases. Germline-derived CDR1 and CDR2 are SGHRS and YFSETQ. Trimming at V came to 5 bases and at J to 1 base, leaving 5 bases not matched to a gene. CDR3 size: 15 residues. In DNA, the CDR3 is TGCGCCAGCAGTCCAGGGGGCGGTTCCTACAATGAGCAGTTCTTC. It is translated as CASSPGGGSYNEQFF.

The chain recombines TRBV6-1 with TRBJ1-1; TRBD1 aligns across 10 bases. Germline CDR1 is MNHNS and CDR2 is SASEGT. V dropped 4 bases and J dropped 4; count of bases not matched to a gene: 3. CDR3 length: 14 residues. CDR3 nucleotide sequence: TGTGCCAGCAGTGGAAGACAGGGGGCCACTGAAGCTTTCTTT. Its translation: CASSGRQGATEAFF.

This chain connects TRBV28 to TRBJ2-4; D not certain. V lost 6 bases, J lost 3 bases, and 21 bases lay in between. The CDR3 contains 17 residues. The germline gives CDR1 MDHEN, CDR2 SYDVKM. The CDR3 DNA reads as TGTGCCAGCAGGGGTTTCCGCTGGGGTTTGGGCAAAAACATTCAGTACTTC. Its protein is CASRGFRWGLGKNIQYF.

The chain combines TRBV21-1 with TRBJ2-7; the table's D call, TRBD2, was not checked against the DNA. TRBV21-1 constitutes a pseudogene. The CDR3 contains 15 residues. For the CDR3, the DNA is TGTGCCAGCAATCCGACTAGCGGGAGATCCTACGAGCAGTACTTC. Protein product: CASNPTSGRSYEQYF.

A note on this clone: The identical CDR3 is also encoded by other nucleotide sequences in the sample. The CDR3 protein is CASSLVVSGANVLTF. Written as DNA, the CDR3 is TGCGCCAGCAGCTTGGTGGTTTCTGGGGCCAACGTCCTGACTTTC. The chain carries TRBV5-1 and TRBJ2-6, with unresolved D. CDR1 SGHRS and CDR2 YFSETQ come from the germline V gene. V lost 0 bases, J lost 1 base, and 5 bases lay in between. This CDR3 has 15 residues.

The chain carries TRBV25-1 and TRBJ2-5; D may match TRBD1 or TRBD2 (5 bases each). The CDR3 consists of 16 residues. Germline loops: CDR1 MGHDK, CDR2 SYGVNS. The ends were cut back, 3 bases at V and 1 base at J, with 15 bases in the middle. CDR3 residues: CASSDGGYGTQETQYF. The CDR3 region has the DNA TGTGCCAGCAGTGATGGGGGATATGGAACCCAAGAGACCCAGTACTTC.

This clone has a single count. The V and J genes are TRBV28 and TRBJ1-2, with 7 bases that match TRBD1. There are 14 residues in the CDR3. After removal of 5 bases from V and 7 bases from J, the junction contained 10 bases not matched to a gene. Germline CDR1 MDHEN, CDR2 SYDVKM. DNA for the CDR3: TGTGCCAGCAGTGCGCCCGAGGGGGCGGTTGGCTACACCTTC. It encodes CASSAPEGAVGYTF.

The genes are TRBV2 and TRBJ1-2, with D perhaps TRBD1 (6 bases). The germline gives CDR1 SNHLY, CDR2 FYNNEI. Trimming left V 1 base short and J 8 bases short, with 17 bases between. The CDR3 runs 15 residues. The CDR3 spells CASSEGLGGGRGYTF. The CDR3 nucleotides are TGTGCCAGCAGTGAAGGTTTGGGGGGCGGACGGGGCTACACCTTC. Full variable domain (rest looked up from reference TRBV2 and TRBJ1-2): EPEVTQTPSHQVTQMGQEVILRCVPISNHLYFYWYRQILGQKVEFLVSFYNNEISEKSEIFDDQFSVERPDGSNFTLKIRSTKLEDSAMYFCASSEGLGGGRGYTFGSGTRLTVV.

The CDR3 region is CATKGQGGYGYTF. For the CDR3, the DNA is TGTGCCACCAAGGGACAGGGTGGCTATGGCTACACCTTC. This rearrangement joins TRBV19 to TRBJ1-2; 9 bases align to TRBD1. CDR1 and CDR2 (germline): LNHDA, SQIVND (reference sequence). V lost 10 bases, J lost 4 bases, and 7 bases stayed unmatched. CDR3 size: 13 residues.